This T cell receptor beta chain was sequenced in a study of shared clonotypes between healthy human individuals. CDR1 and CDR2 from the germline V gene are MNHEY and SVGAGI. Trimming removed 2 bases from V and 4 bases from J, with 15 bases in between. The CDR3 extends over 16 amino acids. Every subset's genomic DNA went evenly onto several immunoSEQ plates. Libraries were prepared by immunoSEQ multiplex PCR; TCRdb keeps only in-frame clonotypes and omits some of them. The sample lists 450,000 to 600,000 clones, roughly 85% occurring once. The clonotype was recovered from a woman aged 35 to 49 in good health. Some clones in this sample may be carry-over from other donors' samples. Material for sequencing was PBMCs. The chain is built from TRBV6-5 and TRBJ1-5; D may be TRBD1 (6 bases). Here the CDR3 reads CASSYRGGRGNQPQHF. CDR3 in DNA: TGTGCCAGCAGTTACCGGGGGGGCCGGGGAAATCAGCCCCAGCATTTT.